This T cell receptor beta chain was sequenced in a study of OX40 agonist ivuxolimab in advanced cancers. Study at large: Ivuxolimab, an antibody acting as an agonist of OX40 (CD134), was used to treat patients. Patients were roughly 81% male with ages roughly 20 to 90, mean around 58. Patients achieving partial responses numbered three: one hepatocellular carcinoma case and two cutaneous melanoma cases.

Germline assignment: CDR1 SGHVS and CDR2 FQNEAQ. The CDR3 is made up of 13 amino acids. V lost 5 bases to trimming and J lost 3 bases, with 11 bases between them. Sequencing used immunoSEQ multiplex PCR; TCRdb keeps in-frame clones, though not all of them. The sample has around 56,000 clones; 88% are singletons. Broader study findings: Expanded clones were, on average, more numerous in CD8+ T cells than in CD4+.

A remark on this clone: Its antigen is not known.

The chain links TRBV7-8 to TRBJ2-7; D is possibly TRBD2 (6 bases). The specimen comprised CD4+ or CD8+ T cells sorted from blood, sampled in a trial of the OX40 agonist ivuxolimab. The receptor's source is an adult with an advanced solid tumor such as melanoma, head and neck, liver or kidney cancer. CDR3 loop: CASSPRTNYEQYF. CDR3 sequence (DNA): TGTGCCAGCAGCCCCCGGACTAACTACGAGCAGTACTTC.